This T cell receptor (beta chain) was recovered during a study of cytomegalovirus exposure and HLA in healthy donors. Comments on this clone: Antigen unknown.

The PCR was carried out with 60 Vbeta primers and 13 Jbeta primers. Generated by immunoSEQ multiplex PCR, the TCRdb table keeps only in-frame clones and is missing some. The repertoire holds around 120,000 clones, with around 80% as singletons. Study-wide results and caveats: Specificity for CMV antigens was confirmed in vitro for a few of the CMV-associated chains.

The CDR3 covers 13 residues. Unmatched junction bases numbered 8, after V lost 6 bases and J lost 9 bases. CDR1 and CDR2 (germline): MRHNA, SNTAGT. The sample was PBMCs. The source of this sequence is a man aged 25 to 45 in good health and CMV-seronegative. The chain uses TRBV6-4 and TRBJ2-1; 7 nucleotides align to TRBD2. The CDR3 is CASSPTSQSEQFF. The CDR3, as DNA: TGTGCCAGCAGCCCGACTAGCCAGAGTGAGCAGTTCTTC.